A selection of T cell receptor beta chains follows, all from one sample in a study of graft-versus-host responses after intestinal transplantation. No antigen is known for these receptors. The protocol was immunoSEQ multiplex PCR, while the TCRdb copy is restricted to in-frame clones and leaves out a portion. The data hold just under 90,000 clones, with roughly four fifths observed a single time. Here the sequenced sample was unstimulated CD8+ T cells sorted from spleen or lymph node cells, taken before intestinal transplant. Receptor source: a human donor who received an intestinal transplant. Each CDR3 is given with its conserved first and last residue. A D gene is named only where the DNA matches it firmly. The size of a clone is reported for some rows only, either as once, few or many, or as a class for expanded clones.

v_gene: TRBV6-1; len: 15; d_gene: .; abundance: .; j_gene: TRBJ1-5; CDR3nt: TGTGCCAGCAGTGAACACCCCTATAGCAATCAGCCCCAGCATTTT; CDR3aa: CASSEHPYSNQPQHF
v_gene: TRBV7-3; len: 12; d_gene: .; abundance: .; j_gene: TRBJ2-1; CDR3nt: TGTGCCAGCAGCTTAGACGGACGAGAGCAGTTCTTC; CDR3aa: CASSLDGREQFF
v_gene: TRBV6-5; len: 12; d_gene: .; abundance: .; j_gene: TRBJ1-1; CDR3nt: TGTGCCAGCCCCGGGGGGTGGACTGAAGCTTTCTTT; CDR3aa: CASPGGWTEAFF
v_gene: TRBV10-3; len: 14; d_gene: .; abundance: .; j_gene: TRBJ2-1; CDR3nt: TGTGCCATCGGGCCGGGGCAGGGATACAATGAGCAGTTCTTC; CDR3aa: CAIGPGQGYNEQFF
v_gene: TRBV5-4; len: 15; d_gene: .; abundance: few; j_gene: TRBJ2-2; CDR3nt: TGTGCCAGCAGCTGGGGACCGGGGGAGGCCGGGGAGCTGTTTTTT; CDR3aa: CASSWGPGEAGELFF
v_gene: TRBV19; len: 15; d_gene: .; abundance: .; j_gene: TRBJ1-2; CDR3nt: TGTGCCAGTAGTTTGAGTGTCACCGCTAACTATGGCTACACCTTC; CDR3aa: CASSLSVTANYGYTF
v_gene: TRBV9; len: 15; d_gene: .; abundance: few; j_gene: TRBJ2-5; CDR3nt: TGTGCCAGCAGCGTAGGAAGGGCCAGAGTAGAGACCCAGTACTTC; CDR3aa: CASSVGRARVETQYF
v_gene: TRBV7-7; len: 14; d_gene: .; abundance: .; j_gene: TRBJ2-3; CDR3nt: TGTGCTAGCAGCTCGGACAGTTCCACAGATACGCAGTATTTT; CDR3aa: CASSSDSSTDTQYF
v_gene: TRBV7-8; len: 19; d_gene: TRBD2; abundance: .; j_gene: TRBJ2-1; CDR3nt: TGTGCCAGCAGCTTAGCGAAGGGGGTAGCGGGACAAATTTACAATGAGCAGTTCTTC; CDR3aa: CASSLAKGVAGQIYNEQFF
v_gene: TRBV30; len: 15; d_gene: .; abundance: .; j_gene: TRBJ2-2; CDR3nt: TGTGCCTGGAGTGTAGTCGGGGCGGGCACCGGGGAGCTGTTTTTT; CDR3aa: CAWSVVGAGTGELFF
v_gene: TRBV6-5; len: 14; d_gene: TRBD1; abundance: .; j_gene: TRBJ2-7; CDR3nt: TGTGCCAGCACCCCCGGGACAGGTGACTACGAGCAGTACTTC; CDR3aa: CASTPGTGDYEQYF
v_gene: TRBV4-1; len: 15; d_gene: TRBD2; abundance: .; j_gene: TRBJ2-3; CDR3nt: TGCGCCAGCAGCCAACTAGCGGGGGGCACAGATACGCAGTATTTT; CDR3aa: CASSQLAGGTDTQYF
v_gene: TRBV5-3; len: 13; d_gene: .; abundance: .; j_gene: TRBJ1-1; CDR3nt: TGTGCCAGAAGCTTACCAAGGGACACTGAAGCTTTCTTT; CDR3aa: CARSLPRDTEAFF
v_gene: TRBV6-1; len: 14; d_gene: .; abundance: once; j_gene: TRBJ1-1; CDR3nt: TGTGCCACCGACCGGGTAAATGGGGGCACTGAAGCTTTCTTT; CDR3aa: CATDRVNGGTEAFF
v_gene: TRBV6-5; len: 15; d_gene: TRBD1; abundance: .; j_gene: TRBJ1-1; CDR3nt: TGTGCCAGCAGTTTGACAGGGGGCCTCCCAAGGGAAGCTTTCTTT; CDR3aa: CASSLTGGLPREAFF
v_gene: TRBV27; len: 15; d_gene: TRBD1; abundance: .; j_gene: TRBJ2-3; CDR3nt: TGTGCCAGCAGTTTGGTACAGGGGGCCACAGATACGCAGTATTTT; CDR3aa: CASSLVQGATDTQYF
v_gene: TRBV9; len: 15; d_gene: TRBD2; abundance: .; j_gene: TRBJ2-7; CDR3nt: TGTGCCAGCAGCGTTGGGGCTAGCGGATCCTACGAGCAGTACTTC; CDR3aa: CASSVGASGSYEQYF
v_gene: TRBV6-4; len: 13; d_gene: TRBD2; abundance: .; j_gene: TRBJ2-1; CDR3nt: TGTGCCAGCAGTGACGGACTAGCGGGTGAGCAGTTCTTC; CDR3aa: CASSDGLAGEQFF
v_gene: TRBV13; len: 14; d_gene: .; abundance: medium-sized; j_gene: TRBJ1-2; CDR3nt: TGTGCCAGCATCCTGCAAGGGGGACGCTATGGCTACACCTTC; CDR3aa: CASILQGGRYGYTF
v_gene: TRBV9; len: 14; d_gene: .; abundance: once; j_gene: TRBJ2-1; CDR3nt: TGTGCCAGCAGCGGTGGGGGGTCGGTTAATGAGCAGTTCTTC; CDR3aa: CASSGGGSVNEQFF
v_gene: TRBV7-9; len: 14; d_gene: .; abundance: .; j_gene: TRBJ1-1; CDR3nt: TGTGCCAGCAGCTTATTGGGAGGGGGCACTGAAGCTTTCTTT; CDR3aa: CASSLLGGGTEAFF